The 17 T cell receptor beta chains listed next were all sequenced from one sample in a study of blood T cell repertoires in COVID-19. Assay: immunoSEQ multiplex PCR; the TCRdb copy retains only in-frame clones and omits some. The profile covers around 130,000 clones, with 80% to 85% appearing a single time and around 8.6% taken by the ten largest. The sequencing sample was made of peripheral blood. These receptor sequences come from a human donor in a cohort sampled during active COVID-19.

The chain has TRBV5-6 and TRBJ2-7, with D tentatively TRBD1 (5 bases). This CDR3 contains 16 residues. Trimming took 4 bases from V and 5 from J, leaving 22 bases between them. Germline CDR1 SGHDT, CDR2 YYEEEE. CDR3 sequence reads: CASSTNGLQGVHEQYF. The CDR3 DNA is TGTGCCAGCAGCACGAACGGGCTCCAGGGTGTCCACGAGCAGTACTTC.

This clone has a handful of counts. CDR3 nucleotides: TGTGCCAGCAGTCAACGGGGAGTTATGAACACTGAAGCTTTCTTT. This translates into CASSQRGVMNTEAFF. V usage is TRBV7-2 and J usage is TRBJ1-1; no clear D. This CDR3 has 15 residues. Germline lookup yields CDR1 SGHTA and CDR2 FQGNSA. The V gene lost 6 bases and the J gene lost 0 bases, with 14 bases spanning the gap.

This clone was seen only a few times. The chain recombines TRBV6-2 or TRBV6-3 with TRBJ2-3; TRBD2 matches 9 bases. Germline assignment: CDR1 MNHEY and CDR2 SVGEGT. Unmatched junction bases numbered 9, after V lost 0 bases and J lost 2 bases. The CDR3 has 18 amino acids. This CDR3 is CASSYSTDAGGNTDTQYF. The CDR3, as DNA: TGTGCCAGCAGTTACTCGACTGATGCGGGGGGGAACACAGATACGCAGTATTTT.

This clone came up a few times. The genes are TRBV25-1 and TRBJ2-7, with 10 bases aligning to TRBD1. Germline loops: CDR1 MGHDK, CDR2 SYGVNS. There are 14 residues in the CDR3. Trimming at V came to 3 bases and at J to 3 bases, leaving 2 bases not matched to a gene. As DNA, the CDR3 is TGTGCCAGCAGTGAGACAGGGGGCTTCTACGAGCAGTACTTC. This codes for CASSETGGFYEQYF.

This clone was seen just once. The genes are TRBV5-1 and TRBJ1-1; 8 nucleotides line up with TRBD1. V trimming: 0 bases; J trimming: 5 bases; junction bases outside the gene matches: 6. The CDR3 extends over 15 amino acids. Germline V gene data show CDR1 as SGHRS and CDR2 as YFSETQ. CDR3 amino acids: CASSLGVYRGTEAFF. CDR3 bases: TGCGCCAGCAGCTTGGGGGTGTACAGGGGGACTGAAGCTTTCTTT. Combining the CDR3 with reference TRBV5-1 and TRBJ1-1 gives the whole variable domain KAGVTQTPRYLIKTRGQQVTLSCSPISGHRSVSWYQQTPGQGLQFLFEYFSETQRNKGNFPGRFSGRQFSNSRSEMNVSTLELGDSALYLCASSLGVYRGTEAFFGQGTRLTVV.

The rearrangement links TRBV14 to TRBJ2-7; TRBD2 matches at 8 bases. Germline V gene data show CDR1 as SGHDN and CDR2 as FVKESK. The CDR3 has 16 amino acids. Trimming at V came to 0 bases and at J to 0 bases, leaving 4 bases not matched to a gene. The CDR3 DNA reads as TGTGCCAGCAGCCAAGATCCTAGCGGGTTCTCCTACGAGCAGTACTTC. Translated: CASSQDPSGFSYEQYF. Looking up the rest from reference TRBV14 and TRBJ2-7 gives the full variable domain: EAGVTQFPSHSVIEKGQTVTLRCDPISGHDNLYWYRRVMGKEIKFLLHFVKESKQDESGMPNNRFLAERTGGTYSTLKVQPAELEDSGVYFCASSQDPSGFSYEQYFGPGTRLTVT.

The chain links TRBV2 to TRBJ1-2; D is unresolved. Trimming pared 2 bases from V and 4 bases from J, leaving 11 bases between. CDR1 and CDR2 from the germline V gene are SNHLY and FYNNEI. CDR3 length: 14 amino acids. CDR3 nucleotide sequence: TGTGCCAGCAGTGAATTCAGCGGAACCTATGGCTACACCTTC. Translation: CASSEFSGTYGYTF.

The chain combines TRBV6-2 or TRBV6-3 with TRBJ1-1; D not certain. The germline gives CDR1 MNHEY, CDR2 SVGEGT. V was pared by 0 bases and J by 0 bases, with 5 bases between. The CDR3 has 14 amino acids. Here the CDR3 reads CASSYSTLNTEAFF. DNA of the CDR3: TGTGCCAGCAGTTACTCGACTCTGAACACTGAAGCTTTCTTT.

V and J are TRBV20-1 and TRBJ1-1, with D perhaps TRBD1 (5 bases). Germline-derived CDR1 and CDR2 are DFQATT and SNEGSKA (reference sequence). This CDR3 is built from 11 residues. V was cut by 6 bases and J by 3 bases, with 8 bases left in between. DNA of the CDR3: TGCAGTGCACGGGGGGACACTGAAGCTTTCTTT. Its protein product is CSARGDTEAFF.

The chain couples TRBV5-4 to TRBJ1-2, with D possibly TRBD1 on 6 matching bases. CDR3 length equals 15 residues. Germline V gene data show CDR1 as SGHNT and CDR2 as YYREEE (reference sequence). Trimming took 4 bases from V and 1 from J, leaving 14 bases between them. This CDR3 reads CASSPVGTINYGYTF. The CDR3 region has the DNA TGTGCCAGCAGCCCCGTGGGGACAATTAACTATGGCTACACCTTC. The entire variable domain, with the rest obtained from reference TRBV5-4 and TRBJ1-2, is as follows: ETGVTQSPTHLIKTRGQQVTLRCSSQSGHNTVSWYQQALGQGPQFIFQYYREEENGRGNFPPRFSGLQFPNYSSELNVNALELDDSALYLCASSPVGTINYGYTFGSGTRLTVV.

CDR3 loop: CASSLGREQYF. The CDR3 coding sequence is TGTGCCAGCAGCTTGGGGCGGGAGCAGTACTTC. The rearrangement uses TRBV5-6 and TRBJ2-7; no reliable D call. Germline V gene data show CDR1 as SGHDT and CDR2 as YYEEEE. This CDR3 has 11 amino acids. Trimming took 0 bases from V and 7 from J, leaving 5 bases between them.

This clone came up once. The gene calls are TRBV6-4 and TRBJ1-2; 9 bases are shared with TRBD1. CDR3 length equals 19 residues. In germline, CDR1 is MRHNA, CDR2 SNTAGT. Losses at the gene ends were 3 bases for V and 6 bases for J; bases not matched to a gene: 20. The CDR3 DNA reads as TGTGCCAGCAGTGAATTTTCCCGAACCCAATACAGGGGGCAGGATGGCTACACCTTC. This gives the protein CASSEFSRTQYRGQDGYTF.

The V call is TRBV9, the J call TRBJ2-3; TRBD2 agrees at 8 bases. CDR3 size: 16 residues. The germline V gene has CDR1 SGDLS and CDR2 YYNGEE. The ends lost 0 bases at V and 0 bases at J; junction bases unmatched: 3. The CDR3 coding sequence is TGTGCCAGCAGCGTAGCGGCTAGCGGGAGCACAGATACGCAGTATTTT. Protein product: CASSVAASGSTDTQYF.

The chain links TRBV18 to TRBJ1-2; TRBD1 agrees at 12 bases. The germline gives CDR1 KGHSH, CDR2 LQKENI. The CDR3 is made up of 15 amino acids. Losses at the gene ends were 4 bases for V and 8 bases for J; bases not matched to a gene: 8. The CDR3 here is CASSHGTGGAIGYTF. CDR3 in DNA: TGTGCCAGCTCACACGGGACAGGGGGCGCGATAGGCTACACCTTC.

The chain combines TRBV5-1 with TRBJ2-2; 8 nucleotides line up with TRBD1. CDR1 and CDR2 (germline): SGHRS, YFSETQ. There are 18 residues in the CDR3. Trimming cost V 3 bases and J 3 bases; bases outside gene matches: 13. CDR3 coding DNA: TGCGCCAGCAGCTCGTTACGTTCCGGGACAGGATACACCGGGGAGCTGTTTTTT. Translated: CASSSLRSGTGYTGELFF.

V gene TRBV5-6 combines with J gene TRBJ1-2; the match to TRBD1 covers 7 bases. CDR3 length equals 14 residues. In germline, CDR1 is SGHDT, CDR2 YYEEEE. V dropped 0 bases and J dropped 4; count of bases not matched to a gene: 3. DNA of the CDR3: TGTGCCAGCAGCTTGGACAGGGGCGCCTATGGCTACACCTTC. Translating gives CASSLDRGAYGYTF. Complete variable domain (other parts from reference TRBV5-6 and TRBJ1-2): DAGVTQSPTHLIKTRGQQVTLRCSPKSGHDTVSWYQQALGQGPQFIFQYYEEEERQRGNFPDRFSGHQFPNYSSELNVNALLLGDSALYLCASSLDRGAYGYTFGSGTRLTVV.

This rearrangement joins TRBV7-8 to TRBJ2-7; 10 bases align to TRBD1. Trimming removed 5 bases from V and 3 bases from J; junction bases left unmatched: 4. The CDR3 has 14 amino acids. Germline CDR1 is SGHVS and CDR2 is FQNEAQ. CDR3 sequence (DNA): TGTGCCAGCAGCGTCCGGGACAGGGGCTACGAGCAGTACTTC. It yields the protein CASSVRDRGYEQYF.